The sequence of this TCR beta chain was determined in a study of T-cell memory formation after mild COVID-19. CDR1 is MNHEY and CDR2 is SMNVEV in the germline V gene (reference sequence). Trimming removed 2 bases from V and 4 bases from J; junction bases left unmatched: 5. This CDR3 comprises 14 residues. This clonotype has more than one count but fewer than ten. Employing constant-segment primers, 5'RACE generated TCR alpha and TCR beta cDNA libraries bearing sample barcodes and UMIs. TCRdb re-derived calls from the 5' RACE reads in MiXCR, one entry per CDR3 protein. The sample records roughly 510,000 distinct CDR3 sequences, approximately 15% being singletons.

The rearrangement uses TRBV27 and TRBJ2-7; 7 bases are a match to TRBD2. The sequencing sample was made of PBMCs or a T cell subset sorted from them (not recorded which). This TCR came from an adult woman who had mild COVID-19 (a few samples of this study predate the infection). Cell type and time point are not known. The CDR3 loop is CASSLRREWYEQYF. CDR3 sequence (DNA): TGTGCCAGCAGTTTAAGGCGGGAGTGGTACGAGCAGTACTTC.